This TCR beta chain came from a study of CD8+ T cells in alopecia areata. On the study more broadly: Dosing spanned 6 to 18 months on tofacitinib, then 6 months off drug. Patients given treatment had severity scored by the percentage of scalp area affected.

For this clone: As yet, its antigen is unknown.

Stated treatment: oral pan-JAK inhibitor, 5-10 mg twice daily. This CDR3 has 19 amino acids. V was cut by 2 bases and J by 1 base, with 20 bases left in between. Germline V gene sequence: CDR1 MGHRA, CDR2 YSYEKL. As the sequencing template, cDNA was produced by extracting RNA and reverse transcribing it. The method was immunoSEQ multiplex PCR; TCRdb's version includes in-frame clones alone and lacks a portion of them. This table has a few hundred thousand clones, more than 30% appearing once. Broader study findings: Researchers say the link of baseline CD8+ expansion to response remains uncertain, with one nonresponder.

The V call is TRBV4-1, the J call TRBJ2-2; possibly TRBD1 or TRBD2 for D (7 bases each). The specimen was CD4+ T cells sorted from blood, collected at week 34, from a patient treated with tofacitinib. This receptor was obtained from a human donor with alopecia areata. The CDR3: CASSQRPSTGEGNTGELFF. CDR3 in DNA: TGCGCCAGCAGCCAACGCCCTTCTACAGGGGAGGGGAACACCGGGGAGCTGTTTTTT.